This entry features one T cell receptor beta chain sequence. Together with a sample-barcoded 5' primer, a J-beta primer mix was included in a second PCR lasting about 7 to 12 cycles. Through a template-switch adaptor with 12 random nucleotides, each cDNA molecule received a tag. TCRdb called the 5' RACE reads again in MiXCR, with one record for every CDR3 protein. This sample has 1.8 million or so distinct CDR3 sequences, with about two fifths found just once. The CDR3 consists of 13 residues. Germline V gene data show CDR1 as SGHTA and CDR2 as FQGTGA. Trimming left V 1 base short and J 4 bases short, with 7 bases between. The sample is drawn from a study of blood T cells in healthy people across ages.

The chain joins TRBV7-3 to TRBJ1-1; tentatively, D is TRBD1 (5 bases). The specimen was blood. This receptor was obtained from a human donor in good health. The CDR3 nucleotides are TGTGCCAGCAGCTTAAGGGACGGCACTGAAGCTTTCTTT. Its translation is CASSLRDGTEAFF. Together with reference TRBV7-3 and TRBJ1-1, the CDR3 gives the full variable domain: GAGVSQTPSNKVTEKGKYVELRCDPISGHTALYWYRQSLGQGPEFLIYFQGTGAADDSGLPNDRFFAVRPEGSVSTLKIQRTERGDSAVYLCASSLRDGTEAFFGQGTRLTVV.